Below are 2 T cell receptor beta chains sequenced from a single sample in a study of identical twins. TCRdb analysed the 5' RACE reads with MiXCR anew, one entry per CDR3 protein. There are roughly 240,000 distinct CDR3 sequences in the sample; around 7.6% occur only once, and under 7% lies in the top ten. These data were also filed under a second study, of yellow fever vaccine responses in identical twins.

Sample: CD8+ T cells sorted from blood. These receptors were taken from a woman under 30 in good health.

This clonotype was counted ten times or more. V and J are TRBV29-1 and TRBJ2-7; TRBD2 aligns across 10 bases. The length of the CDR3 is 20 residues. Germline assignment: CDR1 SQVTM and CDR2 ANQGSEA. V gave up 1 base and J gave up 1 base; unmatched junction bases: 19. CDR3 amino acids: CSVEGLTGSGRSQYSYEQYF. Written as DNA, the CDR3 is TGCAGCGTTGAAGGCTTGACTGGTAGCGGGAGGTCCCAATATTCCTACGAGCAGTACTTC.

There are many counts of this clonotype. The chain uses TRBV27 and TRBJ2-1; 8 bases map to TRBD2. This CDR3 has 13 residues. Germline V gives CDR1 MNHEY, CDR2 SMNVEV (reference sequence). V dropped 3 bases and J dropped 8; count of bases not matched to a gene: 3. In nucleotides, the CDR3 is TGTGCCAGCAGTTTGAACGGGAGGGATGAGCAGTTCTTC. As protein: CASSLNGRDEQFF.